This entry lists 26 T cell receptor beta chains sequenced from one sample in a study of blood T cell repertoires in COVID-19. The data were produced by immunoSEQ multiplex PCR, yet TCRdb's version contains in-frame clones alone and is incomplete. The repertoire consists of 200,000 to 250,000 clones, with 80% occurring once and the leading ten covering around 5.1%. Material for sequencing was peripheral blood. The receptors come from a woman in her 70s with acute or convalescent COVID-19.

The V and J genes are TRBV5-1 and TRBJ1-2; D possibly corresponds to TRBD1 (6 bases). The V gene's germline CDR1 is SGHRS and CDR2 YFSETQ. The CDR3 sequence is 14 residues long. V was cut by 4 bases and J by 4 bases, with 14 bases left in between. The CDR3 region is CASSQTGGGYGYTF. The CDR3, as DNA: TGCGCCAGCAGCCAGACGGGGGGCGGCTATGGCTACACCTTC. The full variable domain, in which reference TRBV5-1 and TRBJ1-2 provide the parts outside the CDR3, is KAGVTQTPRYLIKTRGQQVTLSCSPISGHRSVSWYQQTPGQGLQFLFEYFSETQRNKGNFPGRFSGRQFSNSRSEMNVSTLELGDSALYLCASSQTGGGYGYTFGSGTRLTVV.

The V and J genes are TRBV28 and TRBJ2-7; the D gene is possibly TRBD2 (6 bases). Trimming left V 8 bases short and J 5 bases short, with 16 bases between. This CDR3 has 13 amino acids. Germline loops: CDR1 MDHEN, CDR2 SYDVKM. The CDR3 sequence: CASGGRDPDEQYF. The CDR3 DNA follows: TGTGCCAGCGGTGGGCGGGACCCCGACGAGCAGTACTTC.

The V gene is TRBV27, the J gene TRBJ1-4; possibly TRBD1 for D (5 bases). This CDR3 spans 14 amino acids. Looked up from germline, CDR1 is MNHEY and CDR2 is SMNVEV (reference sequence). V was clipped by 5 bases and J by 5 bases, with 12 bases between them. The CDR3 sequence is CASSPWGGNEKLFF. The CDR3 region has the DNA TGTGCCAGCAGTCCTTGGGGGGGAAATGAAAAACTGTTTTTT. The full variable domain, with the rest looked up from reference TRBV27 and TRBJ1-4, is EAQVTQNPRYLITVTGKKLTVTCSQNMNHEYMSWYRQDPGLGLRQIYYSMNVEVTDKGDVPEGYKVSRKEKRNFPLILESPSPNQTSLYFCASSPWGGNEKLFFGSGTQLSVL.

V is TRBV12-5 and J is TRBJ1-2; possibly TRBD1 for D (6 bases). The V and J ends lost 1 base and 4 bases respectively, with 10 bases between them. Germline V gives CDR1 LGHNT, CDR2 FRNRAP. The CDR3 has 14 amino acids. CDR3 protein: CASGLEGQSYGYTF. DNA for the CDR3: TGTGCTAGTGGTTTGGAAGGACAGTCCTATGGCTACACCTTC.

The count of this clone is one. The V gene is TRBV9, the J gene TRBJ1-6; 7 nucleotides agree with TRBD1. V lost 4 bases and J lost 14; bases outside the gene matches: 12. Germline CDR1 SGDLS, CDR2 YYNGEE. The CDR3 sequence is 14 residues long. CDR3 amino acids: CASSLRDSQATLHF. The CDR3, as DNA: TGTGCCAGCAGCCTCCGGGACAGCCAGGCCACCCTCCACTTT.

This rearrangement joins TRBV30 to TRBJ2-1, with a weak D call TRBD1 (5 bases). The V gene's germline CDR1 is GTSNPN and CDR2 SVGIG (reference sequence). Trimming removed 0 bases at V and 4 bases at J, with 13 bases between. This CDR3 is built from 15 residues. The CDR3 DNA sequence: TGTGCCTGGAGTGTACAGCAGGACATTTACAATGAGCAGTTCTTC. Translated, it gives CAWSVQQDIYNEQFF.

The chain combines TRBV18 with TRBJ1-3; a possible D gene is TRBD1 (6 bases). Germline lookup yields CDR1 KGHSH and CDR2 LQKENI. V was pared by 5 bases and J by 2 bases, with 7 bases between. This CDR3 is built from 13 residues. The CDR3 is CASSTGPGNTIYF. CDR3 in DNA: TGTGCCAGCTCAACAGGGCCTGGAAACACCATATATTTT.

This clone was counted a single time. V and J are TRBV4-2 and TRBJ2-1, with D possibly TRBD1 on 6 matching bases. Germline-derived CDR1 and CDR2 are LGHNA and YNFKEQ. The CDR3 runs 15 residues. The ends were cut back, 1 base at V and 5 bases at J, with 12 bases in the middle. CDR3 region: CASSQVGATDNEQFF. The CDR3 region has the DNA TGTGCCAGCAGCCAAGTGGGGGCGACAGACAATGAGCAGTTCTTC.

This chain joins TRBV4-1 and TRBJ2-1; maybe TRBD2 (6 bases). The CDR3 extends over 14 amino acids. Germline assignment: CDR1 MGHRA and CDR2 YSYEKL. V lost 1 base and J lost 2, with 6 bases in between. CDR3 sequence reads: CASSQGEAYNEQFF. CDR3 nucleotide sequence: TGCGCCAGCAGCCAAGGGGAGGCCTACAATGAGCAGTTCTTC.

This chain links TRBV12-3 or TRBV12-4 with TRBJ1-2, with 7 bases that match TRBD1. V lost 5 bases and J lost 7; bases outside the gene matches: 4. CDR3 size: 12 residues. CDR3 amino acids: CASSPGQVGYTF. CDR3 nucleotides: TGTGCCAGCAGTCCAGGACAGGTTGGCTACACCTTC.

This clone occurred once. The gene calls are TRBV6-6 and TRBJ2-5; 7 nucleotides line up with TRBD2. With 2 bases clipped from V and 1 base from J, the junction kept 1 base outside the gene matches. CDR3 length equals 14 residues. CDR1 MNHNY and CDR2 SVGAGI come from the germline V gene (reference sequence). The CDR3 region is CASSYGTIQETQYF. The CDR3 nucleotides are TGTGCCAGCAGTTACGGGACTATCCAAGAGACCCAGTACTTC.

This clone showed up just a few times. The rearrangement links TRBV18 to TRBJ1-2, with 9 bases fitting TRBD1. The V gene's germline CDR1 is KGHSH and CDR2 LQKENI. J lost 6 bases, V lost 0 bases, and 2 bases had no gene match. The CDR3 runs to 14 residues. CDR3 sequence reads: CASSPPRTGDGYTF. DNA for the CDR3: TGTGCCAGCTCACCACCTCGGACAGGGGATGGCTACACCTTC.

This clone is a singleton in its sample. The chain joins TRBV2 to TRBJ2-7; 8 bases are shared with TRBD2. In germline, CDR1 is SNHLY, CDR2 FYNNEI. The CDR3 has 16 amino acids. Losses at the gene ends were 6 bases for V and 3 bases for J; bases not matched to a gene: 13. The CDR3 sequence is CASRLVPGTSDYEQYF. The CDR3 bases are TGTGCCAGCAGACTAGTACCCGGGACTAGTGACTACGAGCAGTACTTC.

Only a few counts were recorded for this clone. The chain combines TRBV20-1 with TRBJ1-2, with a tentative D call TRBD1 (6 bases). V gave up 3 bases and J gave up 2 bases, with 10 bases separating them. Germline V gene lookup returns CDR1 DFQATT and CDR2 SNEGSKA (reference sequence). The CDR3 runs 13 residues. The DNA for the CDR3 is TGCAGTGCTAGTAACAGGGTGAACTATGGCTACACCTTC. It specifies CSASNRVNYGYTF.

This chain uses TRBV5-4 with TRBJ2-1, with D maybe TRBD2 (6 bases). There are 14 residues in the CDR3. Trimming shortened V by 4 bases and J by 6 bases, and 14 bases separated the two germline ends. Germline assignment: CDR1 SGHNT and CDR2 YYREEE (reference sequence). The CDR3 DNA follows: TGTGCCAGCAGCCACTACCGGGACTCCAATGAGCAGTTCTTC. Amino acids: CASSHYRDSNEQFF.

As DNA, the CDR3 is TGTGCCAGCTCTGGGGACTTACTTAATGAGCAGTTCTTC. Translated, it gives CASSGDLLNEQFF. The V gene is TRBV18, the J gene TRBJ2-1, with D perhaps TRBD2 (6 bases). CDR1 KGHSH and CDR2 LQKENI come from the germline V gene. This CDR3 has 13 residues. V was shortened by 6 bases and J by 7 bases, with 13 bases between the two germline ends.

The CDR3 nucleotides read TGTGCCAGCAGTAGAGGACAGCCGAACACTGAAGCTTTCTTT. Protein sequence: CASSRGQPNTEAFF. V gene TRBV6-5 combines with J gene TRBJ1-1, with TRBD1 as a possible D gene (6 bases). V shed 5 bases and J shed 1 base, with 11 bases lying between them. The CDR3 has 14 amino acids. CDR1 and CDR2 from the germline V gene are MNHEY and SVGAGI.

The chain employs TRBV19 and TRBJ2-1, with 9 nucleotides matching TRBD2. This CDR3 contains 15 residues. Germline loops: CDR1 LNHDA, CDR2 SQIVND (reference sequence). Trimming at V came to 7 bases and at J to 3 bases, leaving 7 bases not matched to a gene. CDR3 DNA sequence: TGTGCCAGTAAAGGCCTAGCGGGACACTACAATGAGCAGTTCTTC. It specifies CASKGLAGHYNEQFF.

V is TRBV18 and J is TRBJ2-5; TRBD1 might be the D (5 bases). The V and J ends lost 5 bases and 4 bases respectively, with 14 bases between them. Germline V gives CDR1 KGHSH, CDR2 LQKENI. The CDR3 has 14 residues. The CDR3 loop reads CASSSGSRGETQYF. For the CDR3, the DNA is TGTGCCAGCTCATCGGGTTCAAGGGGAGAGACCCAGTACTTC.

The chain is built from TRBV5-6 and TRBJ2-2, with a weak D call TRBD2 (6 bases). Trimming removed 6 bases from V and 3 bases from J, with 15 bases in between. The CDR3 extends over 15 amino acids. In germline, CDR1 is SGHDT, CDR2 YYEEEE. Here the CDR3 reads CASNSKRRDTGELFF. The CDR3 DNA follows: TGTGCCAGCAATTCTAAGCGGAGGGACACCGGGGAGCTGTTTTTT.

This clone appeared once. V and J are TRBV29-1 and TRBJ1-1; 9 bases align to TRBD1. From germline, CDR1 is SQVTM and CDR2 ANQGSEA. The CDR3 loop spans 13 amino acids. The ends lost 6 bases at V and 5 bases at J; junction bases unmatched: 7. The CDR3 DNA sequence: TGCAGCGTGGTTACAGGGGGCCCGACTGAAGCTTTCTTT. The encoded protein is CSVVTGGPTEAFF.

The V and J genes are TRBV27 and TRBJ2-7; the match to TRBD2 covers 7 bases. V shed 8 bases and J 3 bases; nucleotides not matched to a gene: 16. The CDR3 contains 16 residues. Germline lookup yields CDR1 MNHEY and CDR2 SMNVEV (reference sequence). The CDR3 region is CASLPEGREMCYEQYF. DNA for the CDR3: TGTGCCAGCCTTCCCGAGGGGCGGGAGATGTGCTACGAGCAGTACTTC.

The V gene is TRBV7-9, the J gene TRBJ2-2; 8 bases align to TRBD1. The germline CDR1 and CDR2 sequences are SEHNR and FQNEAQ (reference sequence). The CDR3 has 15 residues. Trimming took 8 bases from V and 3 from J; bases not matched to a gene: 8. The CDR3 region is CASLTGGGYTGELFF. Written as DNA, the CDR3 is TGTGCCAGCCTTACAGGGGGAGGTTACACCGGGGAGCTGTTTTTT.

This clone was seen just once. J is TRBJ1-2 and V is TRBV12-3 or TRBV12-4, with 7 bases lining up with TRBD1. Trimming took 6 bases from V and 8 from J; bases not matched to a gene: 9. The CDR3 sequence is 13 residues long. CDR3 nucleotide sequence: TGTGCCAGCAGACAGGGGTTAGGAGGCGGCTACACCTTC. Translating gives CASRQGLGGGYTF.

The J gene is TRBJ2-1, the V gene TRBV29-1; 9 positions match TRBD2. V lost 2 bases to trimming and J lost 6 bases; unmatched junction nucleotides: 11. Germline V gene sequence: CDR1 SQVTM, CDR2 ANQGSEA. This CDR3 has 16 residues. For the CDR3, the DNA is TGCAGCGTTGAAAAGAGGGCGGGAGGGCTTTCCAATGAGCAGTTCTTC. It codes for CSVEKRAGGLSNEQFF.

The chain couples TRBV25-1 to TRBJ2-7; TRBD2 matches 8 bases. This CDR3 is 18 amino acids long. Trimming removed 0 bases from V and 0 bases from J; junction bases left unmatched: 10. The germline gives CDR1 MGHDK, CDR2 SYGVNS. The CDR3 protein is CASSEYESGRASSYEQYF. In nucleotides, the CDR3 is TGTGCCAGCAGTGAATATGAGTCCGGGAGGGCGAGCTCCTACGAGCAGTACTTC.